A selection of T cell receptor beta chains follows, all from one sample in a study of naive and memory T cell subsets. Each CDR3 protein is one row after TCRdb ran MiXCR on the 5' RACE reads. The sample has about 48,000 distinct CDR3 sequences, approximately 4.5% seen once. These receptors originate from a female donor in good health. Both conserved end residues are part of each CDR3. Fields, in order: clone size, CDR3 length, D gene, J gene, V gene, CDR3 protein, CDR3 DNA. D genes are given only for firm matches. Where a row states a size, it is once, few, many or the class of an expanded clone; other rows omit it.

>many|16|TRBD2|TRBJ2-2|TRBV14
CASSRRAGGSSGELFF
TGTGCCAGCAGCCGCCGAGCGGGAGGCAGTTCCGGGGAGCTGTTTTTT
>.|14|TRBD2|TRBJ2-5|TRBV27
CASRTAGSGETQYF
TGTGCCAGCAGAACAGCGGGAAGCGGGGAGACCCAGTACTTC
>many|13|TRBD1|TRBJ1-2|TRBV12-3/TRBV12-4
CASNLDRAYGYTF
TGTGCCAGCAACCTTGACAGGGCCTATGGCTACACCTTC
>many|17|TRBD2|TRBJ2-1|TRBV27
CASSHRVRAGSYNEQFF
TGTGCCAGCAGTCACCGCGTACGAGCGGGATCCTACAATGAGCAGTTCTTC
>few|16|.|TRBJ2-6|TRBV4-3
CASSQGEGSGANVLTF
TGCGCCAGCAGCCAAGGTGAGGGATCCGGGGCCAACGTCCTGACTTTC
>few|12|.|TRBJ2-7|TRBV10-1
CASSELGTEQYF
TGCGCCAGCAGTGAGCTAGGCACCGAGCAGTACTTC
>.|14|.|TRBJ2-7|TRBV5-1
CASSLGPPSYEQYF
TGCGCCAGCAGCTTGGGGCCGCCATCCTACGAGCAGTACTTC
>.|14|.|TRBJ1-5|TRBV7-9
CASSLVGGNQPQHF
TGTGCCAGCAGCTTAGTAGGGGGAAATCAGCCCCAGCATTTT
>many|15|TRBD1|TRBJ1-1|TRBV7-2
CASSPRKTGGEEAFF
TGTGCCAGCAGCCCCCGCAAGACAGGGGGCGAGGAAGCTTTCTTT
>many|12|.|TRBJ2-7|TRBV2
CASTRKVYEQYF
TGTGCCAGCACCCGCAAAGTCTACGAGCAGTACTTC
>many|16|TRBD2|TRBJ2-7|TRBV18
CASSPPGLAGGYEQYF
TGTGCCAGCTCACCACCCGGACTAGCGGGAGGCTACGAGCAGTACTTC
>many|15|.|TRBJ1-1|TRBV11-2
CASSLEGQTYTEAFF
TGTGCCAGCAGCTTAGAAGGCCAAACCTACACTGAAGCTTTCTTT
>many|10|.|TRBJ1-6|TRBV28
CASGGSPLHF
TGTGCCAGCGGAGGTTCACCCCTCCACTTT
>many|18|.|TRBJ2-3|TRBV3-1
CASSKTATGISSTDTQYF
TGTGCCAGCAGCAAGACAGCAACAGGGATATCTAGCACAGATACGCAGTATTTT
>many|14|.|TRBJ1-2|TRBV10-2
CASSVNGEGYGYTF
TGCGCCAGCAGTGTTAACGGGGAGGGCTATGGCTACACCTTC
>many|15|.|TRBJ1-5|TRBV12-3/TRBV12-4
CASKIRGDSNQPQHF
TGTGCCAGCAAGATCAGGGGAGATAGCAATCAGCCCCAGCATTTT
>many|12|.|TRBJ2-7|TRBV6-2/TRBV6-3
CASSSGTYEQYF
TGTGCCAGCAGTTCTGGCACATACGAGCAGTACTTC
>many|16|TRBD2|TRBJ2-7|TRBV2
CASTPEAGGISYEQYF
TGTGCCAGCACCCCAGAAGCGGGAGGCATCTCCTACGAGCAGTACTTC
>many|15|TRBD2|TRBJ2-3|TRBV20-1
CSASEAGGGTDTQYF
TGCAGTGCTAGTGAAGCGGGAGGGGGCACAGATACGCAGTATTTT
>.|16|TRBD1|TRBJ2-5|TRBV5-5
CASSLAGQGGGETQYF
TGTGCCAGCAGCTTGGCGGGACAGGGGGGGGGGGAGACCCAGTACTTC
>many|12|.|TRBJ1-6|TRBV28
CASSLLVSPLHF
TGTGCCAGCAGTTTATTAGTTTCACCCCTCCACTTT
>many|15|.|TRBJ1-6|TRBV4-3
CASSQERTHNSPLHF
TGCGCCAGCAGCCAAGAAAGAACGCATAATTCACCCCTCCACTTT
>.|14|.|TRBJ2-3|TRBV28
CASSLGQGIDTQYF
TGTGCCAGCAGTTTAGGGCAGGGAATAGATACGCAGTATTTT
>many|16|.|TRBJ2-2|TRBV20-1
CSARDVGRRETGELFF
TGCAGTGCTAGAGATGTAGGGAGGCGTGAAACCGGGGAGCTGTTTTTT
>.|17|TRBD2|TRBJ2-1|TRBV5-1
CASSLAGRGSSYNEQFF
TGCGCCAGCAGCTTGGCCGGGAGGGGAAGCTCCTACAATGAGCAGTTCTTC
>many|13|TRBD2|TRBJ2-1|TRBV7-2
CASRGTSWNEQFF
TGTGCCAGCAGGGGGACTAGCTGGAATGAGCAGTTCTTC
>few|15|TRBD1|TRBJ2-1|TRBV9
CASSLRQGAWGEQFF
TGTGCCAGCAGCTTAAGACAGGGGGCTTGGGGGGAGCAGTTCTTC
>many|21|.|TRBJ2-3|TRBV7-2
CASSLYYWIGGASSRADTQYF
TGTGCCAGCAGCTTATATTATTGGATTGGGGGGGCATCATCTAGGGCAGATACGCAGTATTTT
>many|15|TRBD2|TRBJ2-5|TRBV6-2/TRBV6-3
CASSDPGLAEETQYF
TGTGCCAGCAGTGATCCGGGACTAGCGGAAGAGACCCAGTACTTC
>.|15|TRBD2|TRBJ2-3|TRBV19
CASSILAGGRQTQYF
TGTGCCAGTAGTATCCTAGCGGGAGGACGTCAGACGCAGTATTTT
>many|13|.|TRBJ1-4|TRBV29-1
CSVERPPNEKLFF
TGCAGCGTTGAACGTCCTCCGAATGAAAAACTGTTTTTT
>many|18|.|TRBJ1-5|TRBV27
CASSREGRMKVRNQPQHF
TGTGCCAGCAGTCGGGAGGGGAGGATGAAGGTTCGCAATCAGCCCCAGCATTTT
>many|15|.|TRBJ2-7|TRBV27
CASSSRQVLLEEQYF
TGTGCCAGCAGTTCGCGACAGGTCCTTCTCGAGGAGCAGTACTTC
>many|14|.|TRBJ2-7|TRBV6-1
CASSLRDTSREQYF
TGTGCCAGCAGTCTCCGGGACACCTCTAGAGAGCAGTACTTC
>many|16|.|TRBJ1-2|TRBV2
CASSGGGTRRSGGYTF
TGTGCCAGCAGTGGGGGGGGGACCAGGAGGTCGGGCGGCTACACCTTC
>.|15|TRBD1|TRBJ1-5|TRBV29-1
CSVLTGTGGNQPQHF
TGCAGCGTTCTCACCGGGACAGGGGGCAATCAGCCCCAGCATTTT
>many|14|.|TRBJ2-1|TRBV20-1
CSALGATAYNEQFF
TGCAGTGCCTTGGGGGCGACCGCCTACAATGAGCAGTTCTTC
>many|14|.|TRBJ2-7|TRBV29-1
CSVSTGSMNYEQYF
TGCAGCGTAAGCACAGGGTCTATGAACTACGAGCAGTACTTC
>few|16|.|TRBJ2-1|TRBV20-1
CSARGDLSSYYNEQFF
TGCAGTGCTAGAGGCGATCTTAGTTCATATTACAATGAGCAGTTCTTC
>.|15|.|TRBJ2-1|TRBV6-2/TRBV6-3
CALVFGAGPYNEQFF
TGTGCCCTGGTCTTTGGGGCGGGGCCCTACAATGAGCAGTTCTTC
>.|16|.|TRBJ2-7|TRBV5-1
CASSFVIAGWFAEQYF
TGCGCCAGCAGCTTCGTAATAGCCGGGTGGTTTGCCGAGCAGTACTTC
>.|16|.|TRBJ2-3|TRBV15
CATSRDVAESTDTQYF
TGTGCCACCAGCAGAGATGTGGCGGAGAGCACAGATACGCAGTATTTT
>many|17|.|TRBJ2-5|TRBV6-5
CASRTSLYPTAQETQYF
TGTGCCAGCCGAACTTCATTGTATCCGACAGCACAAGAGACCCAGTACTTC
>many|14|.|TRBJ1-2|TRBV4-1
CASSQDRVNYGYTF
TGCGCCAGCAGCCAAGACAGGGTCAACTATGGCTACACCTTC
>many|13|.|TRBJ1-1|TRBV7-2
CANSQGLNTEAFF
TGTGCCAATTCACAGGGTTTAAACACTGAAGCTTTCTTT
>many|17|TRBD1|TRBJ1-4|TRBV5-1
CASSPGTDVTTNEKLFF
TGCGCCAGCAGCCCGGGGACAGACGTAACAACTAATGAAAAACTGTTTTTT
>many|12|.|TRBJ2-7|TRBV29-1
CSVGHGGREQYF
TGCAGCGTTGGGCACGGGGGGCGCGAGCAGTACTTC
>few|15|TRBD2|TRBJ2-3|TRBV6-1
CASSASGRAGDTQYF
TGTGCCAGCAGTGCTAGCGGGAGGGCCGGAGATACGCAGTATTTT
>few|15|.|TRBJ1-4|TRBV6-6
CASSYTGGRDEKLFF
TGTGCCAGCAGTTACACGGGAGGGAGGGATGAAAAACTGTTTTTT
>.|16|.|TRBJ2-3|TRBV7-9
CASSAQTRGSGDTQYF
TGTGCCAGCAGTGCCCAAACTCGGGGGTCGGGAGATACGCAGTATTTT
>few|18|TRBD2|TRBJ2-3|TRBV29-1
CSVEDRLAGGLDGDTQYF
TGCAGCGTTGAAGATCGGTTAGCGGGAGGGTTAGATGGAGATACGCAGTATTTT
>many|15|TRBD2|TRBJ2-2|TRBV7-2
CASSFKGLAAGELFF
TGTGCCAGCAGCTTTAAGGGACTAGCGGCCGGGGAGCTGTTTTTT
>many|14|.|TRBJ1-5|TRBV6-5
CASSYSGGNQPQHF
TGTGCCAGCAGTTACTCGGGGGGGAATCAGCCCCAGCATTTT
>many|17|TRBD2|TRBJ2-3|TRBV20-1
CSAREFITRRGTDTQYF
TGCAGTGCTAGAGAATTCATTACGCGGCGGGGGACAGATACGCAGTATTTT
>many|17|TRBD2|TRBJ2-3|TRBV7-8
CASSLERLAGPTDTQYF
TGTGCCAGCAGCTTAGAAAGGCTAGCGGGACCCACAGATACGCAGTATTTT
>.|15|.|TRBJ2-3|TRBV7-9
CASIPAQRAGDTQYF
TGTGCCAGCATCCCCGCCCAGCGCGCGGGAGATACGCAGTATTTT
>many|15|TRBD2|TRBJ2-1|TRBV6-5
CASSWTSGSRYEQFF
TGTGCCAGCAGTTGGACTAGCGGGAGTAGATATGAGCAGTTCTTC